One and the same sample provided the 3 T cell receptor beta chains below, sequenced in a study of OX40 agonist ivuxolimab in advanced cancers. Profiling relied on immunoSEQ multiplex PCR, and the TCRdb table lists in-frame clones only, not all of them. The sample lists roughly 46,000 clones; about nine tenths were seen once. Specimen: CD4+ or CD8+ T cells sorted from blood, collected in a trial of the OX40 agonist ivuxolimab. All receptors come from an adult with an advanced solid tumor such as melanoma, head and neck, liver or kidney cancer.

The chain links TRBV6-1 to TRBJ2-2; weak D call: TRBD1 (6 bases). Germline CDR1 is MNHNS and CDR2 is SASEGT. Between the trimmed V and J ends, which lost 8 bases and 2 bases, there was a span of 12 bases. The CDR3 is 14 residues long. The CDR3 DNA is TGTGCCAGCGGACAGACATATAACACCGGGGAGCTGTTTTTT. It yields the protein CASGQTYNTGELFF.

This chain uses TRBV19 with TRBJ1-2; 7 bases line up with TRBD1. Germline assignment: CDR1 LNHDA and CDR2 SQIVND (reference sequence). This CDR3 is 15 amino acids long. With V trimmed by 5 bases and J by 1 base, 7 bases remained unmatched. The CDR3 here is CASSARTGDNYGYTF. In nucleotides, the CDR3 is TGTGCCAGTAGTGCTCGGACAGGAGATAACTATGGCTACACCTTC. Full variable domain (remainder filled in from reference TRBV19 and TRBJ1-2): DGGITQSPKYLFRKEGQNVTLSCEQNLNHDAMYWYRQDPGQGLRLIYYSQIVNDFQKGDIAEGYSVSREKKESFPLTVTSAQKNPTAFYLCASSARTGDNYGYTFGSGTRLTVV.

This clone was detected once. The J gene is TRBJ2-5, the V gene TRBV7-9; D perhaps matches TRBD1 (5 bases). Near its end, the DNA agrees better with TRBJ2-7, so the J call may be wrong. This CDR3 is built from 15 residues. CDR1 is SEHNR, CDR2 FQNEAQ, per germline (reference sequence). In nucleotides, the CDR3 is TGTGCCAGCAGTTCGACCGTCGGACAAGCCTACGAGCAGTACTTC. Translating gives CASSSTVGQAYEQYF.